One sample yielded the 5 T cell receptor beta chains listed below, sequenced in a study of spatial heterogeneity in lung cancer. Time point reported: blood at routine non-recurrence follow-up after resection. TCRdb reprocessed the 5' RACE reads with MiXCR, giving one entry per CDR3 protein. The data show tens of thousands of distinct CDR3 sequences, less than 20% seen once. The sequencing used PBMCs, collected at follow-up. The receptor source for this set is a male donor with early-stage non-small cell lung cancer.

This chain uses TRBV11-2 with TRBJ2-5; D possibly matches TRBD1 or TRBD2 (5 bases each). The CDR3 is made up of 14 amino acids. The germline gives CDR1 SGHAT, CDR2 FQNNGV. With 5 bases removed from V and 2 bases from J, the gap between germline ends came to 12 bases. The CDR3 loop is CASSLSGTQETQYF. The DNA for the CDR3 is TGTGCCAGCAGCCTGTCCGGGACGCAAGAGACCCAGTACTTC.

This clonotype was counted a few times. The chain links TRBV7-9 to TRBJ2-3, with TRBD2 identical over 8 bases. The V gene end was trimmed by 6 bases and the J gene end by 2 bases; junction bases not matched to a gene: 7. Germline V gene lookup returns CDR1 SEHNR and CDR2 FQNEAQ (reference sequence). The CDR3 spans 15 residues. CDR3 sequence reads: CASRKPGGATDTQYF. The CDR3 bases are TGTGCCAGCAGAAAACCGGGAGGGGCCACAGATACGCAGTATTTT. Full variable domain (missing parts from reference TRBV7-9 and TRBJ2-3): DTGVSQNPRHKITKRGQNVTFRCDPISEHNRLYWYRQTLGQGPEFLTYFQNEAQLEKSRLLSDRFSAERPKGSFSTLEIQRTEQGDSAMYLCASRKPGGATDTQYFGPGTRLTVL.

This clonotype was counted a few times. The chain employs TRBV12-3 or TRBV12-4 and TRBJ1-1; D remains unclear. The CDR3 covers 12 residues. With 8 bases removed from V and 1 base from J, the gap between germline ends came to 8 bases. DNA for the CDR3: TGTGCCAGCGCAAGACAGAACACTGAAGCTTTCTTT. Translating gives CASARQNTEAFF.

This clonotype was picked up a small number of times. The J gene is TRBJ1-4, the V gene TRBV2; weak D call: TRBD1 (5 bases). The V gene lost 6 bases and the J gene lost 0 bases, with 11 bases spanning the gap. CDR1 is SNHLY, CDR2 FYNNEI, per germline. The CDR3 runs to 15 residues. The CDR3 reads CASRSTGTTNEKLFF. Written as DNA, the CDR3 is TGTGCCAGCAGGTCTACAGGAACAACTAATGAAAAACTGTTTTTT.

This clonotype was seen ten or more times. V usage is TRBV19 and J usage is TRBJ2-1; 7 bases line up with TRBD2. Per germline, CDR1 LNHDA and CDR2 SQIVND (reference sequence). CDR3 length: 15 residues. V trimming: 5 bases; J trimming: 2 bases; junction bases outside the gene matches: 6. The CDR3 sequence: CASSLASGTYNEQFF. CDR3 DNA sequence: TGTGCCAGTAGTCTGGCTAGCGGAACCTACAATGAGCAGTTCTTC.